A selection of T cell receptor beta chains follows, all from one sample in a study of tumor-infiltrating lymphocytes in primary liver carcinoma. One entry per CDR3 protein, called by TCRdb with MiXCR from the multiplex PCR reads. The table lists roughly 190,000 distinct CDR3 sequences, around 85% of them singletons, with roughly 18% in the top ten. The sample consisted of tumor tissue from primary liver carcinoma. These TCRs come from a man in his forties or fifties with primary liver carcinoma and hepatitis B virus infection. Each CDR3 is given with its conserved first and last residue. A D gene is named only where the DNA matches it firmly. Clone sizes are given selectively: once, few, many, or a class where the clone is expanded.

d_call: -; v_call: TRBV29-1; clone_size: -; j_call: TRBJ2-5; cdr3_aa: CSVENVGQGDTQYF; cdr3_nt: TGCAGCGTCGAAAATGTCGGACAAGGAGATACCCAGTACTTC
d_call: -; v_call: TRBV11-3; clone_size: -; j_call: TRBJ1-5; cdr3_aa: CTSSLDLGVAQPRHF; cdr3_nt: TGCACCAGCAGCTTAGATCTGGGGGTGGCTCAGCCCCGGCATTTT
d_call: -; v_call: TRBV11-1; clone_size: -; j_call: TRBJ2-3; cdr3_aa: CASSLQRESSDIQYF; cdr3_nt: TGTGCCAGCAGTTTGCAGAGGGAGAGCTCAGATATACAGTATTTT
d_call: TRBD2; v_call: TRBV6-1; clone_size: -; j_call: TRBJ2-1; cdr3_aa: CVSSDRLAAGNEQFF; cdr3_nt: TGTGTCAGTAGTGACCGACTAGCGGCGGGGAATGAGCAGTTCTTC
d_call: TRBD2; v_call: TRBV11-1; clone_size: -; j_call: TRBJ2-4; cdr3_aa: CANSFPGTSGIKNVQYF; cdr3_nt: TGTGCCAACAGCTTTCCCGGGACTAGCGGGATCAAAAACGTTCAGTATTTC
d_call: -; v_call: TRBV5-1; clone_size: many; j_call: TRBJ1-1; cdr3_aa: CASSLDPGENTEAFF; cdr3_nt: TGCGCCAGCAGCTTGGATCCAGGGGAGAACACTGAAGCTTTCTTT
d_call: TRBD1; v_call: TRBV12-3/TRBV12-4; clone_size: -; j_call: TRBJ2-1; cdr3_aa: CASSGTGVVYLLFF; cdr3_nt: TGTGCCAGCTCCGGGACAGGGGTGGTTTATCTGCTGTTCTTC
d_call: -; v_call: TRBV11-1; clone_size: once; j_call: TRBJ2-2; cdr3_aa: CASSTGQTKTGELVF; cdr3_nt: TGTGCTAGCAGCACGGGTCAGACTAAGACCGGGGAGCTGGTTTTT
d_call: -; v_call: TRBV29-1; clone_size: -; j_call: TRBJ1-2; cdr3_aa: CSVDRDPGDTF; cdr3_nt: TGCAGCGTGGATAGGGATCCTGGCGACACCTTC
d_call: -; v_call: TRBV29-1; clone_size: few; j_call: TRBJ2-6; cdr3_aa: CSVAGSGDNVLTF; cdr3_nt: TGCAGCGTTGCAGGGTCTGGAGACAACGTCCTGACTTTC
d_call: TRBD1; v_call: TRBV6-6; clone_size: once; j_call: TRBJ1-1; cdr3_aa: CASNGTGIRTEAFF; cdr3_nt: TGTGCCAGTAATGGGACAGGGATAAGGACTGAAGCTTTCTTT
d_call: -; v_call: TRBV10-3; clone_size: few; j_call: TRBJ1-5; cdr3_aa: CAISDRGANQPQHF; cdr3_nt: TGTGCCATCAGTGATCGTGGAGCGAATCAGCCTCAGCATTTT
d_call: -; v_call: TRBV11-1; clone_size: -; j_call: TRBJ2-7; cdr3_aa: CVSRLGPAGESFYEQYF; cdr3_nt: TGTGTCAGCAGATTAGGGCCGGCGGGTGAAAGCTTCTACGAGCAGTACTTC
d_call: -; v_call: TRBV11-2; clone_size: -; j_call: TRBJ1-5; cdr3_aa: CASSPKGGLRNQPQLF; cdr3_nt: TGTGCCAGTAGCCCAAAAGGAGGACTGAGGAATCAGCCTCAGCTTTTT
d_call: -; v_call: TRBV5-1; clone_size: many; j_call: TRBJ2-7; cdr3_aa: CASSFVSPYEQYF; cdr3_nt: TGCGCCAGCAGCTTCGTGTCACCCTACGAGCAGTACTTC
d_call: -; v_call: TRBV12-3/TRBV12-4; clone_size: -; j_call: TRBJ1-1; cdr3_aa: CASSFAGRAEAVF; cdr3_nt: TGTGCTAGCAGTTTTGCGGGACGGGCGGAAGCTGTCTTT
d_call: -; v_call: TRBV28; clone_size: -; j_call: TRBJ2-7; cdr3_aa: CASSSPLGRIAEQYF; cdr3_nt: TGTGCCAGCAGTTCCCCCTTGGGACGGATCGCCGAGCAGTATTTC
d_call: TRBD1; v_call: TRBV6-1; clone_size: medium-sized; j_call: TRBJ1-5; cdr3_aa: CASSDPGQGNQPQHF; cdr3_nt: TGTGCCAGCAGTGATCCGGGACAGGGGAATCAGCCCCAGCATTTT
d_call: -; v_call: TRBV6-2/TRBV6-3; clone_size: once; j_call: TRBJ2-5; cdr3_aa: CARRPGLETYYF; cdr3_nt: TGTGCCAGGAGACCGGGATTAGAGACCTACTACTTC
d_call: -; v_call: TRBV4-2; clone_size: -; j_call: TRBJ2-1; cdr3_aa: CANSHAGRQGNNEQFF; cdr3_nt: TGTGCCAACAGCCACGCCGGGAGACAAGGGAACAATGAGCAGTTCTTC